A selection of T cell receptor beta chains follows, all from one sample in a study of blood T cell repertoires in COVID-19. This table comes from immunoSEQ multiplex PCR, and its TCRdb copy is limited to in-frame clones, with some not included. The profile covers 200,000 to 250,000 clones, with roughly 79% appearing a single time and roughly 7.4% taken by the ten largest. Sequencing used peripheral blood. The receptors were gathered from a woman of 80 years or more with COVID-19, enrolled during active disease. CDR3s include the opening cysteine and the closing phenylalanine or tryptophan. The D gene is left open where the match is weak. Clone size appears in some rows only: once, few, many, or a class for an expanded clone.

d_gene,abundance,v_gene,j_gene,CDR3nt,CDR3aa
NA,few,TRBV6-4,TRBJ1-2,TGTGCCAGCAGTGACGGGGGGATGAATGGCTACACCTTC,CASSDGGMNGYTF
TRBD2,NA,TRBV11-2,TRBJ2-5,TGTGCCAGCAGTCGAGGGACTAGCGGGAGCTCGCAGGAGACCCAGTACTTC,CASSRGTSGSSQETQYF
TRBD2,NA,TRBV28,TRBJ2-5,TGTGCCAGCAGCTCTACGGGAGGAGAGACCCAGTACTTC,CASSSTGGETQYF
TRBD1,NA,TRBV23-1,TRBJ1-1,TGCGCCAGCAGTCAATCGCGAGAGAGGGGGCCCGCAGGGCTAGTTGCTTTCTTT,CASSQSRERGPAGLVAFF
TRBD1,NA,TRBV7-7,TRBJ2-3,TGTGCTAGCAGCTTATTGGCAGGGGGAAACACAGATACGCAGTATTTT,CASSLLAGGNTDTQYF
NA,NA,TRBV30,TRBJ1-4,TGTGCCTGGAGCCTTAATGAGAAACTGTTTTTT,CAWSLNEKLFF
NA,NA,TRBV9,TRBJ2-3,TGTGCCAGCAGCGTCGACAGTACAGATACGCAGTATTTT,CASSVDSTDTQYF
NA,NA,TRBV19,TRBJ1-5,TGTGCCAGTAGCGAATACAGGGGCAATCAGCCCCAGCATTTT,CASSEYRGNQPQHF
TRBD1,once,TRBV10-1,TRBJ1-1,TGCGCCAGCAGTGGACAGGGGGCAGGGAGCACTGAAGCTTTCTTT,CASSGQGAGSTEAFF
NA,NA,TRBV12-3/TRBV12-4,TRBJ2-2,TGTGCCAGCTACTCTCTGAACACCGGGGAGCTGTTTTTT,CASYSLNTGELFF
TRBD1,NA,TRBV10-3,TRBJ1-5,TGTGCCATCAGTGAGAATCACGGGACAGGGCGAGCTTTAGGTCAGCCCCAGCATTTT,CAISENHGTGRALGQPQHF
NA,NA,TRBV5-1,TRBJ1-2,TGCGCCAGCAGCGAACAAGCCGGGGTTGACTATGGCTACACCTTC,CASSEQAGVDYGYTF
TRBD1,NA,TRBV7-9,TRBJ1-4,TGTGCCAGCAGCTTAGCGTCGGGGACAGGGGGCCGGAATGAAAAACTGTTTTTT,CASSLASGTGGRNEKLFF
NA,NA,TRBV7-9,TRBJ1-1,TGTGCCAGCAGCTTAGCTACAGAGAACACTGAAGCTTTCTTT,CASSLATENTEAFF
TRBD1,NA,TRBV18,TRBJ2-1,TGTGCCAGTCGACCGGGACAGGGTGTTAATGAGCAGTTCTTC,CASRPGQGVNEQFF
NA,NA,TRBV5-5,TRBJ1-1,TGTGCCAGCAGCTTACAGGGTAGTCACACTGAAGCTTTCTTT,CASSLQGSHTEAFF
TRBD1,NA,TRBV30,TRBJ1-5,TGTGCCTGGACAGGACAGGGAAATCAGCCCCAGCATTTT,CAWTGQGNQPQHF
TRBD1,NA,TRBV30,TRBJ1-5,TGTGCCTGGACATCGGGACAGGGTTATAGAGGCAATCAGCCCCAGCATTTT,CAWTSGQGYRGNQPQHF
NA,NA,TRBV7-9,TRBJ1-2,TGTGCCAGCAGTCTAGACAGTCCCTATGGCTACACCTTC,CASSLDSPYGYTF
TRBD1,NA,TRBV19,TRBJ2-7,TGTGCCAGTAGCCCCTTGCGGCAGGGACAGAGATCCTACGAGCAGTACTTC,CASSPLRQGQRSYEQYF
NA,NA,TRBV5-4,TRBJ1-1,TGTGCCAGCAGGCCGCCCGGGGTCTCTGAAGCTTTCTTT,CASRPPGVSEAFF
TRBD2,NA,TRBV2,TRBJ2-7,TGTGCCAGCTCTTCTAGCGGGGGGCCCTCCTACGAGCAGTACTTC,CASSSSGGPSYEQYF
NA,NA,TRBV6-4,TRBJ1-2,TGTGCCAGCAGTGACTACGAGGGTGGCTACACCTTC,CASSDYEGGYTF
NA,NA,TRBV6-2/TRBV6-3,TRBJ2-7,TGTGCCAGCAGTTACTCGATCAGGGACTACGAGCAGTACTTC,CASSYSIRDYEQYF